The following is a T cell receptor (beta chain) sequence with its context. Five hundred nanograms of biopsy DNA per sample underwent TCRB immunosequencing. Some clones are missing from TCRdb's copy, which holds only in-frame ones; the method was immunoSEQ multiplex PCR. In the table there are roughly 15,000 clones, around 66% of which are singletons. This sample was taken from a study of T cell repertoires in ileal Crohn's disease. Germline V gene sequence: CDR1 SGHDT, CDR2 YYEEEE. The CDR3 covers 17 residues. J was trimmed by 10 bases and V by 5 bases; bases with no gene match: 19. The clonotype originates from an adult with Crohn's disease. This chain connects TRBV5-6 to TRBJ2-1, with 9 bases aligning to TRBD2. The material sequenced was ileal tissue. CDR3 in DNA: TGTGCCAGCAGTTTGAATTACGGCGGGGGGGCCAGCGGAGAGCAGTTCTTC. Its translation is CASSLNYGGGASGEQFF.